This T cell receptor beta chain is drawn from a study of regulatory T cells in long-lasting Graves disease (dated by TCRdb to about 2021). A note on the overall study: In the newly diagnosed Graves' disease group, patients had been taking antithyroid drugs for less than 3 months. TCR sequencing covered 13 persistent and roughly 20 newly diagnosed Graves' disease patients, around 33 samples in total. This study used TCR sequencing and RNA sequencing of peripheral blood to compare persistent Graves' disease patients against newly diagnosed Graves' disease patients. The study was registered as a clinical trial and conducted in China.

The germline V gene provides CDR1 MDHEN and CDR2 SYDVKM. The CDR3, cysteine through phenylalanine, is 20 amino acids long. Only the CDR3 region is kept as DNA, spanning 60 bases read in frame from base 1. V lost 5 bases and J lost 4 bases, and the count of bases not matched to a germline gene is 20. The library was produced with multiplex PCR. TCRdb shows the sequencer as Illumina HiSeq 4000. CDR3 regions were amplified by Arm-PCR with iRepertoire HTBI primers to construct TCR beta libraries. Before sequencing, the PCR products went through gel purification. In the paper's pipeline: Gene usage analysis of CDR3 amino acid clonotypes used the 60 to 75 TRBV and approximately 13 TRBJ segments found across samples. COPE and FqMerger were used to merge the filtered high-quality paired reads into contigs. BLAST was used to align contigs to IMGT TRBV, TRBD and TRBJ reference genes, with CDR3 defined following IMGT. Highly expanded clones were defined as clonotypes with a frequency above 0.1%. Shannon entropy was used to measure repertoire diversity, and the Gini coefficient was used to measure V-J evenness. A clonotype was considered public if more than one individual shared it. The public reads were run again by TCRdb, first through fastp at Q25 and then through MiXCR, and only productive beta chains were kept. Every distinct CDR3 protein forms one entry, paired with its most common genes and DNA. TCRdb, not the authors, supplied the V and J calls. Recorded for this sample are roughly 610,000 distinct CDR3 sequences; about 15% of them occurred a single time. The top ten hold about 18% of the sample.

This clonotype appeared many times. Its antigen specificity is not known. Per-nucleotide qualities are absent, and no much larger clonotype sits a single base away. The sample's time point label, decoded: newly diagnosed GD, antithyroid drugs for less than 3 months. For both TCR sequencing and RNA sequencing, RNA was extracted from PBMCs using TRIzol. Graves' disease was diagnosed according to American Thyroid Association guidelines. Patients for the study were recruited at an endocrinology department in Xi'an, China. Each patient gave 9 to 10 milliliters of peripheral blood, collected in an EDTA anticoagulant tube. Ficoll Paque Plus density gradient separation was used to isolate PBMCs, and no further T cell sorting was performed. An Agilent 2100 Bioanalyzer and agarose gel were used to check RNA quality, and a NanoDrop 2000 was used to measure RNA concentration. The study at large found these results: Compared with newly diagnosed patients, persistent Graves' disease patients had lower TCR Shannon entropy and fewer highly expanded clones, which suggests clonal expansion. The authors acknowledged the small sample size as a limitation that may reduce accuracy. Sequencing and analysis were limited to the TCR beta chain. A larger number of public clonotypes was shared among persistent patients (more than 2,500) than among newly diagnosed patients (around 970). TRBV28, TRBJ1-2 and TRBJ2-5 were preferentially used in persistent disease, while TRBV20-1 and TRBJ2-1 were favored in newly diagnosed disease. Because the primary lesion, thyroid tissue, could not be accessed, the study looked at peripheral blood alone.

These same data were also listed under a study on T cells in Graves' hyperthyroidism and ophthalmopathy. From that second study: A patient counted as having stable Graves' hyperthyroidism if no progression to ophthalmopathy occurred over 18 months of follow-up. The hyperthyroidism patients were between 18 and 65 years old and newly diagnosed, with a disease duration of less than 2 months. Any patient with an uncontrolled infection, another autoimmune disease, pregnancy or lactation was excluded. Diagnoses were established on the basis of clinical symptoms, serum thyroxine and TRAb, thyroid ultrasound, and orbital computed tomography. A first-round RT-PCR of the TCR CDR3 used the HTBI primer set with the Qiagen OneStep RT-PCR kit. Most expanded thyroid clonotypes (frequency above 0.001) were also detected in blood, suggesting blood repertoires may reflect thyroid immune responses. Ophthalmopathy was separated from stable hyperthyroidism by a 13 V-J signature model, with approximately 86% sensitivity and about 81% specificity obtained in cross-validation and 80%/75% obtained in testing. In validation, the model predicted progression to ophthalmopathy a median of roughly 6.2 months before onset, with approximately 70% sensitivity and about 72% specificity. TCR V-J signatures able to tell the groups apart were searched for in a discovery cohort of approximately 95 patients, of whom 43 had Graves' ophthalmopathy and about 55 had stable Graves' hyperthyroidism. Prospective prediction of ophthalmopathy was tested in an independent validation cohort of approximately 18 hyperthyroidism patients and 15 to 17 patients who later progressed to ophthalmopathy. The 75 to 100 discovery patients were randomly divided into training and test sets at a 7:3 ratio. In addition, the study compared T-cell repertoires in thyroid tissue and in blood from about six Graves' hyperthyroidism patients. After sampling, hyperthyroidism patients received methimazole starting at 30 mg daily, and ophthalmopathy patients received high-dose intravenous methylprednisolone. Libraries were constructed in a second round of multiplex PCR, after which size selection and purification were carried out. The libraries were sequenced on an Illumina HiSeq2000 using paired-end 100 bp reads. SOAPnuke was used to process the raw data, with reads discarded if the reads contained adapters or uncalled bases, had a mean Phred below 15, or lacked an exact constant-primer or identifier match. High-quality paired reads were merged using COPE v1.2.5, and each unique nucleotide sequence was defined as a clonotype. MiTCR v1.1 was used to align the clonotypes against IMGT TRBV, TRBD and TRBJ reference segments. Analysis was restricted to V-J combinations with a frequency above 0.0001, which covered roughly 99% of repertoires. A TCS score was defined as the ratio of F50 (clonal expansion) to E x V (chaos), with BLOSUM62-based TCRdist applied between CDR3 peptides within each V-J. Welch's t-statistics and random forest reduced around 510 V-J features to 13, which were used in a naive Bayes classifier (R e1071). No statistical method was used to set the sample size in advance, and investigators knew the group allocation. According to the paper, TCR Vbeta CDR3 sequencing was carried out on 135 peripheral blood samples, which came from 40 to 45 ophthalmopathy, approximately 78 hyperthyroidism and roughly 17 progressor patients.

Here the sequenced sample was peripheral blood mononuclear cells (PBMCs), taken at new diagnosis, from a patient treated with antithyroid drugs. The sequence derives from a woman under 40 with Graves disease. Donor details come from another sample of the same person, matched by shared clones. The chain uses TRBV28 and TRBJ2-1; TRBD2 aligns with 10 central bases. The bases are TGTGCCAGCAGTCCCTTCCGAGAGCGTAGCGGGAGGCCGTGGTACAATGAGCAGTTCTTC. It encodes CASSPFRERSGRPWYNEQFF. Extended through the reference TRBV28 and TRBJ2-1 proteins, this CDR3 yields the full variable domain: DVKVTQSSRYLVKRTGEKVFLECVQDMDHENMFWYRQDPGLGLRLIYFSYDVKMKEKGDIPEGYSVSREKKERFSLILESASTNQTSMYLCASSPFRERSGRPWYNEQFFGPGTRLTVL.